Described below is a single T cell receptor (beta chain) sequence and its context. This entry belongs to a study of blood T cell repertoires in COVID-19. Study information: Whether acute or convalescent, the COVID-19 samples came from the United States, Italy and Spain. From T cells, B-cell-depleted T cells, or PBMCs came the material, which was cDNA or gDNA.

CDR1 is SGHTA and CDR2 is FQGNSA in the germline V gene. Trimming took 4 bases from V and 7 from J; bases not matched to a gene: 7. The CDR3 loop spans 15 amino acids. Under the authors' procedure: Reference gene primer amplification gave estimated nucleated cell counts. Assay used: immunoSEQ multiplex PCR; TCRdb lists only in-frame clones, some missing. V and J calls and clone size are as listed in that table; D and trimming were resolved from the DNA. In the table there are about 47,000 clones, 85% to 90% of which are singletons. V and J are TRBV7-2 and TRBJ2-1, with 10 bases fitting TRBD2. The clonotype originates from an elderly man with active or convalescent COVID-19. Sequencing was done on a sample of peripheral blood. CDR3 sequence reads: CASSSQAGGPNEQFF. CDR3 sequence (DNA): TGTGCCAGCAGCTCCCAAGCGGGAGGGCCAAATGAGCAGTTCTTC.